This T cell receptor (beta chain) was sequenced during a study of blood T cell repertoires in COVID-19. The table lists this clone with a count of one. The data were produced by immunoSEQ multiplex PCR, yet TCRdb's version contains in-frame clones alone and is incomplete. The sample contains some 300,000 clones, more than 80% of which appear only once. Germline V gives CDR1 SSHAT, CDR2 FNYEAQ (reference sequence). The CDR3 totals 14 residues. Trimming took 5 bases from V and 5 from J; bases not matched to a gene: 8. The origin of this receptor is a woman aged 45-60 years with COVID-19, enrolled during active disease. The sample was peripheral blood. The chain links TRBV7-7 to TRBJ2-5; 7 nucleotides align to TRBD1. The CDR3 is CASSPDRAWETQYF. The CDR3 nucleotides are TGTGCCAGCAGCCCCGACAGGGCATGGGAGACCCAGTACTTC. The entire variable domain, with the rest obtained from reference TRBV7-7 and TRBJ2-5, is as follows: GAGVSQSPRYKVTKRGQDVTLRCDPISSHATLYWYQQALGQGPEFLTYFNYEAQPDKSGLPSDRFSAERPEGSISTLTIQRTEQRDSAMYRCASSPDRAWETQYFGPGTRLLVL.